These 11 T cell receptor beta chains share one sample of origin, sequenced in a study of spatial heterogeneity in lung cancer. The time point denotes: sample taken at primary tumor resection. The sequenced material consisted of unsorted whole RNA from tumor, nontumor lung or frozen PBMC. TCRdb itself ran the 5' RACE reads through MiXCR, one entry per CDR3 protein. The sample consists of approximately 52,000 distinct CDR3 sequences, about 5.8% of them appearing once. The sequenced sample was PBMCs, obtained at surgery. Source of these receptors: a male donor with early-stage non-small cell lung cancer.

As to this clonotype: This may be a read error, as it is one base from a much larger clone. This chain uses TRBV10-2 with TRBJ2-3; D not certain. Germline lookup yields CDR1 WSHSY and CDR2 SAAADI. This CDR3 comprises 11 residues. V was pared by 7 bases and J by 3 bases, with 5 bases between. CDR3 sequence reads: CASKETDTQYF. CDR3 bases: TGCGCCAGCAAAGAGACAGATACGCAGTATTTT.

This clonotype came up many times. V is TRBV7-8 and J is TRBJ2-1; 7 bases are a match to TRBD1. J gave up 3 bases and V 0 bases, and 5 bases lay outside the gene matches. The length of the CDR3 is 16 residues. Germline V CDR1 and CDR2: SGHVS, FQNEAQ. CDR3 in amino acids: CASSLATGIYYNEQFF. The CDR3 DNA is TGTGCCAGCAGCTTAGCGACAGGGATCTACTACAATGAGCAGTTCTTC.

This clonotype was seen many times. The V call is TRBV11-2, the J call TRBJ1-4; D call uncertain. Per the germline V gene, CDR1 is SGHAT and CDR2 is FQNNGV. The CDR3 contains 14 residues. Trimming removed 1 base at V and 8 bases at J, with 11 bases between. In DNA, the CDR3 is TGTGCCAGCAGCTTAGCCGGGCCAGGAGAAAAACTGTTTTTT. This codes for CASSLAGPGEKLFF.

In this sample, this clonotype turned up many times. CDR3 sequence reads: CASSFSGSADTQYF. The CDR3 DNA is TGTGCCAGCAGCTTTAGCGGGAGCGCAGATACGCAGTATTTT. The V call is TRBV5-4, the J call TRBJ2-3; TRBD2 agrees at 9 bases. The germline V gene has CDR1 SGHNT and CDR2 YYREEE (reference sequence). V lost 2 bases, J lost 4 bases, and 2 bases stayed unmatched. The CDR3 has 14 amino acids.

This clonotype came up many times. The chain links TRBV14 to TRBJ2-2; D gene ambiguous. CDR1 is SGHDN and CDR2 is FVKESK in the germline V gene. CDR3 length equals 14 residues. Trimming took 0 bases from V and 4 from J, leaving 6 bases between them. CDR3 nucleotide sequence: TGTGCCAGCAGCCAAGATCTCGGCACCGGGGAGCTGTTTTTT. It encodes CASSQDLGTGELFF.

This clonotype was seen repeatedly, ten times or more. The chain is built from TRBV4-1 and TRBJ2-2; 11 nucleotides align to TRBD2. V was clipped by 1 base and J by 3 bases; unmatched bases: 7. Germline CDR1 MGHRA, CDR2 YSYEKL. The CDR3 is made up of 18 amino acids. CDR3 residues: CASSQVGRSGRDTGELFF. The CDR3 DNA sequence: TGCGCCAGCAGCCAAGTTGGTCGTAGCGGGAGGGACACCGGGGAGCTGTTTTTT.

This clonotype was counted between two and nine times. The rearrangement uses TRBV6-6 and TRBJ1-4; no firm D call. Germline loops: CDR1 MNHNY, CDR2 SVGAGI (reference sequence). This CDR3 contains 15 residues. The V end lost 6 bases, the J end lost 2 bases, and 13 bases lay between the germline ends. This chain's CDR3 is CASRDGDRTNEKLFF. CDR3 bases: TGTGCCAGCAGAGATGGGGATAGGACTAATGAAAAACTGTTTTTT.

The chain combines TRBV12-3 or TRBV12-4 with TRBJ2-7, with a weak D call TRBD1 (6 bases). The CDR3 is 12 amino acids. Trimming stripped 5 bases from V and 3 bases from J, with 8 bases between. The CDR3 bases are TGTGCCAGCAGTATACAGGGCTACGAGCAGTACTTC. Protein product: CASSIQGYEQYF.

In regard to this clonotype: A much larger clone differs from this one at a single base, so this may be a read error. The rearrangement joins TRBV5-6 to TRBJ2-1; 7 nucleotides agree with TRBD2. The CDR3 extends over 15 amino acids. Germline loops: CDR1 SGHDT, CDR2 YYEEEE. V was clipped by 4 bases and J by 5 bases; unmatched bases: 9. The CDR3 loop reads CASSLGLSGDNEQFF. Here the CDR3 DNA reads TGTGCCAGCAGCCTGGGACTATCGGGGGACAATGAGCAGTTCTTC.

The chain joins TRBV12-3 or TRBV12-4 to TRBJ2-7; TRBD2 agrees at 7 bases. The CDR3 is 12 amino acids. The ends lost 6 bases at V and 6 bases at J; junction bases unmatched: 5. This CDR3 is CASSRGEGEQYF. The CDR3 DNA reads TGTGCCAGCAGCCGAGGGGAGGGCGAGCAGTACTTC.

In its sample, this clonotype was seen many times. The junction does not match germline at one end; this may be a read error. This rearrangement joins TRBV7-9 to TRBJ2-1; D is ambiguous. This CDR3 has 13 amino acids. Per germline, CDR1 SEHNR and CDR2 FQNEAQ (reference sequence). The CDR3 DNA reads as TGTGCCAGCAGCTTAGCTTCCCACAGAGAGCGGTTCTTC. Translating gives CASSLASHRERFF.